One sample yielded the 13 T cell receptor beta chains listed below, sequenced in a study of T-cell memory formation after mild COVID-19. TCRdb re-derived calls from the 5' RACE reads in MiXCR, one entry per CDR3 protein. The sample has hundreds of thousands of distinct CDR3 sequences, about 20% seen once. What was sequenced was PBMCs or a T cell subset sorted from them (not recorded which). The receptors come from a man between 18 and 35 years old who had mild COVID-19 (a few samples of this study predate the infection). Cell type and time point are not known.

This chain connects TRBV12-3 or TRBV12-4 to TRBJ1-1, with D uncertain. CDR3 size: 15 residues. The V gene lost 0 bases and the J gene lost 0 bases, with 8 bases spanning the gap. CDR3 sequence reads: CASSLARHMNTEAFF. The DNA of the CDR3 is TGTGCCAGCAGTTTAGCGAGGCATATGAACACTGAAGCTTTCTTT.

This clonotype was seen more than once but under ten times. CDR3 in DNA: TGCAGCGTTCTCCCAGGGGAACAAGAGACCCAGTACTTC. This sequence encodes CSVLPGEQETQYF. The V and J genes are TRBV29-1 and TRBJ2-5, with D perhaps TRBD1 (6 bases). With 5 bases removed from V and 2 bases from J, the gap between germline ends came to 12 bases. This CDR3 contains 13 residues. Per germline, CDR1 SQVTM and CDR2 ANQGSEA. Drawing the rest from reference TRBV29-1 and TRBJ2-5, the complete variable domain is SAVISQKPSRDICQRGTSLTIQCQVDSQVTMMFWYRQQPGQSLTLIATANQGSEATYESGFVIDKFPISRPNLTFSTLTVSNMSPEDSSIYLCSVLPGEQETQYFGPGTRLLVL.

V usage is TRBV7-8 and J usage is TRBJ2-5; tentative D call: TRBD2 (6 bases). The CDR3 loop spans 14 amino acids. CDR1 is SGHVS, CDR2 FQNEAQ, per germline. V shed 7 bases and J shed 0 bases, with 12 bases lying between them. CDR3 bases: TGTGCCAGCAAACCAGGGAGGCACCAAGAGACCCAGTACTTC. Translated, it gives CASKPGRHQETQYF.

The sample holds a few counts of this clonotype. This chain connects TRBV29-1 to TRBJ1-1; no clear D gene. The V gene lost 6 bases and the J gene lost 2 bases, with 16 bases spanning the gap. From germline, CDR1 is SQVTM and CDR2 ANQGSEA. This CDR3 has 14 amino acids. CDR3 nucleotides: TGCAGCGTCAATCTAGATTGGAGTAACACTGAAGCTTTCTTT. Translation: CSVNLDWSNTEAFF.

This clonotype was counted a single time. The chain uses TRBV4-1 and TRBJ1-5; 8 bases fit TRBD1. The V and J ends lost 1 base and 5 bases, in that order; junction bases with no gene match: 4. CDR3 length equals 15 residues. The germline CDR1 and CDR2 sequences are MGHRA and YSYEKL. This CDR3 reads CASSQVSGGYQPQHF. Here the CDR3 DNA reads TGCGCCAGCAGCCAAGTTTCAGGGGGCTATCAGCCCCAGCATTTT.

The V call is TRBV29-1, the J call TRBJ1-2; no definite D call. Germline V gives CDR1 SQVTM, CDR2 ANQGSEA. Deletions cut 4 bases from V and 8 bases from J, with 8 bases between. This CDR3 comprises 10 residues. CDR3 amino acids: CSVAAPGYTF. The CDR3 coding sequence is TGCAGCGTTGCCGCTCCGGGCTACACCTTC.

The chain is built from TRBV5-1 and TRBJ2-5; D may be TRBD2 (5 bases). Germline V gene data show CDR1 as SGHRS and CDR2 as YFSETQ. The CDR3 is made up of 13 amino acids. V shed 1 base and J shed 5 bases, with 9 bases lying between them. The CDR3 DNA reads as TGCGCCAGCAGCTTGACTAGTCGGGAGACCCAGTACTTC. Its translation: CASSLTSRETQYF.

The chain uses TRBV27 and TRBJ1-2, with D tentatively TRBD1 (6 bases). Trimming took 7 bases from V and 4 from J, leaving 19 bases between them. Per germline, CDR1 MNHEY and CDR2 SMNVEV (reference sequence). The CDR3 consists of 15 residues. CDR3 in DNA: TGTGCCAGCACTCCGTCCCCCACAGGGACCTATGGCTACACCTTC. Its protein is CASTPSPTGTYGYTF.

This clonotype was detected a few times. The V gene is TRBV4-3, the J gene TRBJ1-2, with D hard to call. The CDR3 is made up of 15 amino acids. V lost 0 bases to trimming and J lost 5 bases, with 13 bases between them. Germline V gene sequence: CDR1 LGHNA, CDR2 YSLEER. This CDR3 reads CASSQEYQVEYGYTF. The CDR3 DNA follows: TGCGCCAGCAGCCAAGAGTATCAGGTGGAGTATGGCTACACCTTC.

The V gene is TRBV12-3 or TRBV12-4, the J gene TRBJ1-6; 7 bases fit TRBD1. Trimming at V came to 6 bases and at J to 12 bases, leaving 11 bases not matched to a gene. The CDR3 contains 14 residues. The CDR3 nucleotides read TGTGCCAGCAGACAACGGACAGGCCCGGGACCCCTCCACTTT. Protein: CASRQRTGPGPLHF.

This chain links TRBV29-1 with TRBJ2-2, with unresolved D. V lost 4 bases, J lost 7 bases, and 7 bases lay in between. Germline values: CDR1 SQVTM, CDR2 ANQGSEA. CDR3 length equals 11 residues. The CDR3: CSVVANGELFF. DNA for the CDR3: TGCAGCGTTGTGGCCAACGGGGAGCTGTTTTTT.

This chain joins TRBV3-1 and TRBJ2-5, with a tentative D call TRBD2 (6 bases). CDR3 size: 14 residues. Trimming pared 6 bases from V and 7 bases from J, leaving 18 bases between. Looked up from germline, CDR1 is LGHDT and CDR2 is YNNKEL (reference sequence). In DNA, the CDR3 is TGTGCCAGCAGAGAACGGCCCCACGGGGGGACCCAGTACTTC. Amino acids: CASRERPHGGTQYF.

The chain has TRBV5-1 and TRBJ2-1, with TRBD2 identical over 8 bases. The CDR3 has 14 amino acids. V lost 6 bases, J lost 6 bases, and 8 bases stayed unmatched. Germline CDR1 and CDR2: SGHRS and YFSETQ. The CDR3 DNA reads as TGCGCCAGCACTCATAGCGGGGCACCCAATGAGCAGTTCTTC. It specifies CASTHSGAPNEQFF. The whole variable domain, filled in from reference TRBV5-1 and TRBJ2-1, reads KAGVTQTPRYLIKTRGQQVTLSCSPISGHRSVSWYQQTPGQGLQFLFEYFSETQRNKGNFPGRFSGRQFSNSRSEMNVSTLELGDSALYLCASTHSGAPNEQFFGPGTRLTVL.